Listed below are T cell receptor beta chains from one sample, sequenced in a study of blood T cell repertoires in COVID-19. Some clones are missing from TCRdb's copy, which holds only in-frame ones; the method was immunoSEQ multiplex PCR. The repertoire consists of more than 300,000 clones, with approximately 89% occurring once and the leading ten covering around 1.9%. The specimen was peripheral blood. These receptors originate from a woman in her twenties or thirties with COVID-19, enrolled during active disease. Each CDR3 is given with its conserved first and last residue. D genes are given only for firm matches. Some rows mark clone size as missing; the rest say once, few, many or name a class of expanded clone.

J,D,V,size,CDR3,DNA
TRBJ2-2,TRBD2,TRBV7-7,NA,CASSVGLAGGPNTGELFF,TGTGCTAGCAGCGTGGGACTAGCGGGGGGCCCGAACACCGGGGAGCTGTTTTTT
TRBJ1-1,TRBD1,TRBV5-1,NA,CASSHTGTAFEAFF,TGCGCCAGCAGCCATACCGGGACAGCCTTCGAAGCTTTCTTT
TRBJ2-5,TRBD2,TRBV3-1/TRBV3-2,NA,CASLTSGGGGAETQYF,TGTGCCTCCTTGACTAGCGGGGGCGGTGGCGCAGAGACCCAGTACTTC
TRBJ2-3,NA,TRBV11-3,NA,CASSLTPEGSDTQYF,TGTGCCAGCAGCCTTACACCGGAGGGTTCCGATACGCAGTATTTT
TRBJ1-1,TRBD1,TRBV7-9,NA,CASSFGQGNTEAFF,TGTGCCAGCAGCTTCGGACAGGGGAACACTGAAGCTTTCTTT
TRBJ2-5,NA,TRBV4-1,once,CASSLGLRETQYF,TGCGCCAGCAGCCTAGGACTACGAGAGACCCAGTACTTC
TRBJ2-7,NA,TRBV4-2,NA,CASSQLGRQTYEQYF,TGTGCCAGCAGCCAATTGGGCAGGCAAACCTACGAGCAGTACTTC
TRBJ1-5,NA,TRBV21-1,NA,CASSKEGREQGGTSNQPQHF,TGTGCCAGCAGCAAAGAAGGGAGGGAACAGGGGGGTACAAGCAATCAGCCCCAGCATTTT
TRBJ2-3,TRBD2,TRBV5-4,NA,CASSRTSGSTDTQYF,TGTGCCAGCAGCCGGACTAGCGGTAGCACAGATACGCAGTATTTT
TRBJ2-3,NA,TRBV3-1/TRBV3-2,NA,CASSHEKAGEGDSDTQYF,TGTGCCAGCAGCCACGAGAAGGCGGGGGAGGGGGATTCAGATACGCAGTATTTT
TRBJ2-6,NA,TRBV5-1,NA,CASSGGHSGANVLTF,TGCGCCAGCAGCGGAGGCCACTCTGGGGCCAACGTCCTGACTTTC
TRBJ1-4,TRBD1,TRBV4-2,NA,CASSQDRTGVREKLFF,TGTGCCAGCAGCCAAGACCGTACAGGGGTGAGAGAAAAACTGTTTTTT
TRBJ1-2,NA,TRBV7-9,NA,CASSQGASYGYTF,TGTGCCAGCAGCCAGGGCGCCTCCTATGGCTACACCTTC
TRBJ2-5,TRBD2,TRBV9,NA,CASSVSGAIQETQYF,TGTGCCAGCAGCGTTAGCGGGGCGATCCAAGAGACCCAGTACTTC
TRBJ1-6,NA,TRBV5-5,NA,CASSLVGGVGNSPLHF,TGTGCCAGCAGCTTGGTAGGAGGGGTCGGGAATTCACCCCTCCACTTT
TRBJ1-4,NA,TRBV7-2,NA,CASSLLGASGKLFF,TGTGCCAGCAGCTTACTCGGCGCGTCGGGAAAACTGTTTTTT
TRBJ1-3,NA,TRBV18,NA,CASSPPGQLSGNTIYF,TGTGCCAGCTCACCACCTGGACAGCTCTCTGGAAACACCATATATTTT
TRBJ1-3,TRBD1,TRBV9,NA,CASDRGSGNTIYF,TGTGCCAGCGACAGGGGTAGCGGAAACACCATATATTTT
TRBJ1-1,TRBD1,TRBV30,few,CASLTGGVSTEAFF,TGTGCCTCCCTGACAGGGGGCGTGAGCACTGAAGCTTTCTTT
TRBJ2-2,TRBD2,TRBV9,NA,CASSAPLWGGTGELFF,TGTGCCAGCAGCGCACCTCTGTGGGGGGGCACCGGGGAGCTGTTTTTT
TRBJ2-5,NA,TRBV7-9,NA,CASSLARWYIETQYF,TGTGCCAGCAGCTTAGCGCGGTGGTATATAGAGACCCAGTACTTC
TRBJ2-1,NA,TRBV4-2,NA,CASSQEQGLRGNEQFF,TGTGCCAGCAGCCAGGAACAGGGCCTCCGGGGCAATGAGCAGTTCTTC
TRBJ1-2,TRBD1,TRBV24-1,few,CATSDPTGNYGYTF,TGTGCCACCAGTGACCCGACAGGGAACTATGGCTACACCTTC
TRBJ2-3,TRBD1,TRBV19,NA,CASGPGQGATDTQYF,TGTGCCAGTGGGCCGGGACAGGGGGCAACAGATACGCAGTATTTT
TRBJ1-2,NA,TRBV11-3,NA,CASSLSGGQIYGYTF,TGTGCCAGCAGCTTAAGCGGCGGACAGATCTATGGCTACACCTTC